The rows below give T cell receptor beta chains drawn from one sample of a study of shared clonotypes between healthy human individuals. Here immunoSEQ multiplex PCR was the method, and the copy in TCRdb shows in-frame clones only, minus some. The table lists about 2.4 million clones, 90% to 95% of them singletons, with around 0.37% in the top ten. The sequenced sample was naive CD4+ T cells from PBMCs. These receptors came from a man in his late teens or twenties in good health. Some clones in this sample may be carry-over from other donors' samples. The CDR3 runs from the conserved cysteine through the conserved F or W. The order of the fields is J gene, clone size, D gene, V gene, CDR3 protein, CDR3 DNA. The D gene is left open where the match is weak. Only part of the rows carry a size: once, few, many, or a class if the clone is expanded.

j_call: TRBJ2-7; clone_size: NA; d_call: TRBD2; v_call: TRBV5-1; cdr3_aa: CASSFALAGNGYEQYF; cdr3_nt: TGCGCCAGCAGCTTTGCCCTAGCGGGGAATGGCTACGAGCAGTACTTC
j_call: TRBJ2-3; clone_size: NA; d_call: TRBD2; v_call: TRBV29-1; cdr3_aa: CSVSGLAGDTQYF; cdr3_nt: TGCAGCGTCTCCGGACTAGCGGGAGATACGCAGTATTTT
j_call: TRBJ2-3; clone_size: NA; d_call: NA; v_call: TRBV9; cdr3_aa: CASNELNLKGTDTQYF; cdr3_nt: TGTGCCAGCAACGAGCTGAATCTTAAGGGCACAGATACGCAGTATTTT
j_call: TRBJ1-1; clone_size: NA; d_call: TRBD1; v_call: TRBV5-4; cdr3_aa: CASSGGQSGNTEAFF; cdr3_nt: TGTGCCAGCAGCGGGGGACAGTCTGGGAACACTGAAGCTTTCTTT
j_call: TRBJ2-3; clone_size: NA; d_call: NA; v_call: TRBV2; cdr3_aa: CASRPTTKQDTQYF; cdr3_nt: TGTGCCAGCAGACCAACCACCAAGCAAGATACGCAGTATTTT
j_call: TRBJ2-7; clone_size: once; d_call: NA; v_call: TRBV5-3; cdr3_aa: CARSLEPETRPYEQYF; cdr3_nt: TGTGCCAGAAGTCTTGAACCGGAGACTAGACCCTACGAGCAGTACTTC
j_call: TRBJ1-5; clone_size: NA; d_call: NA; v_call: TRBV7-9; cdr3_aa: CASSPAASGMGNQPQHF; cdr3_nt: TGTGCCAGCAGCCCGGCAGCGTCGGGGATGGGCAATCAGCCCCAGCATTTT
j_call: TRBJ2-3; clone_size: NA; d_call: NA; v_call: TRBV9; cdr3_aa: CASSVASASDTQYF; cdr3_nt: TGTGCCAGCAGCGTCGCTAGCGCGTCAGATACGCAGTATTTT
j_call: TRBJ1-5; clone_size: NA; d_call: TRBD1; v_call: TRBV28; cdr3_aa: CASIPPGGVDQPQHF; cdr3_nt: TGTGCCAGCATTCCCCCAGGGGGCGTAGATCAGCCCCAGCATTTT
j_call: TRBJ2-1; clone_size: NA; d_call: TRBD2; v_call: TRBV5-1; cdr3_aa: CASRLAGGPSAPEQFF; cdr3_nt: TGCGCCAGTCGGCTAGCGGGAGGGCCTTCGGCTCCTGAGCAGTTCTTC
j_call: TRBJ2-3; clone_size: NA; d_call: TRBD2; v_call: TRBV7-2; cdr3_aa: CASEIAGGPGDTQYF; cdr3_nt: TGTGCCAGCGAAATAGCGGGAGGGCCGGGAGATACGCAGTATTTT
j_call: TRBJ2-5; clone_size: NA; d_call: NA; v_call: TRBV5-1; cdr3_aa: CASSRDPGQKETQYF; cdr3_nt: TGCGCCAGCAGCAGGGACCCGGGACAAAAAGAGACCCAGTACTTC
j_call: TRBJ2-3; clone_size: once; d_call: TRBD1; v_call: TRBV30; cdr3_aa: CAWSGGTGGPTDTQYF; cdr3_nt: TGTGCCTGGAGTGGAGGGACAGGGGGCCCCACAGATACGCAGTATTTT
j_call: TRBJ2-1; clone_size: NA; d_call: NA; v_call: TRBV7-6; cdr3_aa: CASSPLGEPRNEQFF; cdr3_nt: TGTGCCAGCAGCCCCCTGGGGGAGCCGAGGAATGAGCAGTTCTTC
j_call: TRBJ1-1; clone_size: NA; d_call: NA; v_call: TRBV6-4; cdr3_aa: CASRSEGRNTEAFF; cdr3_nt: TGTGCCAGCAGGTCGGAGGGAAGGAACACTGAAGCTTTCTTT